This entry lists 2 T cell receptor beta chains sequenced from one sample in a study of blood T cell repertoires in COVID-19. Generated by immunoSEQ multiplex PCR, the TCRdb table keeps only in-frame clones and is missing some. The data show about 170,000 clones, with around 93% seen just once and about 5% held by the top ten. Material for sequencing was peripheral blood. The receptors stem from a woman in her fifties or sixties with acute or convalescent COVID-19.

The genes are TRBV5-1 and TRBJ2-7; D gene uncertain. Germline values: CDR1 SGHRS, CDR2 YFSETQ. V lost 1 base and J 3 bases, leaving 8 bases between the germline ends. The CDR3 spans 13 residues. The CDR3 sequence: CASSLLTHYEQYF. The CDR3, as DNA: TGCGCCAGCAGCTTGTTGACTCACTACGAGCAGTACTTC. Using reference TRBV5-1 and TRBJ2-7 for the parts outside the CDR3, the full variable domain is KAGVTQTPRYLIKTRGQQVTLSCSPISGHRSVSWYQQTPGQGLQFLFEYFSETQRNKGNFPGRFSGRQFSNSRSEMNVSTLELGDSALYLCASSLLTHYEQYFGPGTRLTVT.

This clone appeared a few times. This rearrangement joins TRBV30 to TRBJ1-4, with D uncertain. The CDR3 consists of 13 residues. Trimming shortened V by 7 bases and J by 4 bases, and 13 bases separated the two germline ends. CDR1 is GTSNPN and CDR2 is SVGIG in the germline V gene (reference sequence). The CDR3 nucleotides are TGTGCCTACCTTGGGAGAGGTAATGAAAAACTGTTTTTT. It encodes CAYLGRGNEKLFF.